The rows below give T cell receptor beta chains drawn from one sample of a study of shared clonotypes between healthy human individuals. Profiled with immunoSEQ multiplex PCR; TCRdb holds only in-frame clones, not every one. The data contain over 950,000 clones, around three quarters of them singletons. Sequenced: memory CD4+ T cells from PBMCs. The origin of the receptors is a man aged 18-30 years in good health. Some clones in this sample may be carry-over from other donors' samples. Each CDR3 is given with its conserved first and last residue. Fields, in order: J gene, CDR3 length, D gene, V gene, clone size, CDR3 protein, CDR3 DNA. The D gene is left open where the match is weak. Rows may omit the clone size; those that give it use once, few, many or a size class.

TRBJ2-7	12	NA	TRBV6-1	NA	CASSDLREVQYF	TGTGCCAGCAGTGATTTGCGGGAAGTGCAGTACTTC
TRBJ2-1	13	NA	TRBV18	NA	CASSGSVNNEQFF	TGTGCCAGCTCAGGCTCAGTAAACAATGAGCAGTTCTTC
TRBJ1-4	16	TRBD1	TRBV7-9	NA	CASSRGTGGDSEKLFF	TGTGCCAGCAGCCGCGGGACAGGGGGAGATAGTGAAAAACTGTTTTTT
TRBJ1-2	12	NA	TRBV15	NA	CATSFWNYGYTF	TGTGCCACCAGCTTTTGGAACTATGGCTACACCTTC
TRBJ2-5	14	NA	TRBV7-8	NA	CASSLLAPPGTQYF	TGTGCCAGCAGCTTACTCGCCCCCCCGGGGACCCAGTACTTC
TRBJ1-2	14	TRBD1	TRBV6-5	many	CASARDRAPYGYTF	TGTGCCAGCGCCCGGGACAGGGCTCCCTATGGCTACACCTTC
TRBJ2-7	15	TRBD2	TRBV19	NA	CASSVSGIGPYEQYF	TGTGCCAGTAGTGTTAGCGGGATCGGTCCCTACGAGCAGTACTTC
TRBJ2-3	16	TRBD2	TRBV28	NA	CASSFEREMRADTQYF	TGTGCCAGCAGTTTTGAGCGGGAGATGAGGGCAGATACGCAGTATTTT
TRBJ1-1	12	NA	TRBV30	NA	CAAGERSAEAFF	TGTGCCGCGGGCGAACGGAGCGCTGAAGCTTTCTTT
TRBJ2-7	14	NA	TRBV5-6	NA	CASSFRVSSYEQYF	TGTGCCAGCAGCTTTCGGGTGAGCTCCTACGAGCAGTACTTC
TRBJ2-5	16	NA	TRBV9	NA	CASSVGSAGASETQYF	TGTGCCAGCAGCGTAGGAAGTGCGGGGGCCTCGGAGACCCAGTACTTC
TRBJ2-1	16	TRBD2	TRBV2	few	CATRGGRSRIYNEQFF	TGTGCCACCCGGGGAGGGAGGTCCCGAATCTACAATGAGCAGTTCTTC
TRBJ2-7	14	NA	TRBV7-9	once	CASSVLGDGGEQYF	TGTGCCAGCAGCGTTCTAGGGGACGGGGGCGAGCAGTACTTC
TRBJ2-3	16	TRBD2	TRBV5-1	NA	CASSLGAGGFADTQYF	TGCGCCAGCAGCTTGGGTGCGGGAGGGTTTGCAGATACGCAGTATTTT
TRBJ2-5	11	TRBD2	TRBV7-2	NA	CASSSTSAQYF	TGTGCCAGCAGTTCTACTAGCGCCCAGTACTTC
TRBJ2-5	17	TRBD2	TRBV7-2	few	CASSRNPAGAAQETQYF	TGTGCCAGCAGCCGAAATCCCGCGGGAGCGGCCCAAGAGACCCAGTACTTC
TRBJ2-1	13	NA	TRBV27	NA	CASSLVTGNEQFF	TGTGCCAGCAGTTTAGTGACCGGGAATGAGCAGTTCTTC
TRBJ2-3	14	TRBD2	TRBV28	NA	CAISSGTYTDTQYF	TGTGCCATCTCTAGCGGGACGTACACAGATACGCAGTATTTT
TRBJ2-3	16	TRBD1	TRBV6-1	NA	CASSEKTGGIGDTQYF	TGTGCCAGCAGTGAAAAGACAGGGGGCATCGGGGATACGCAGTATTTT
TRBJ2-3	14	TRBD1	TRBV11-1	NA	CASSSGQGVDTQYF	TGTGCCAGCAGCTCAGGACAGGGAGTAGATACGCAGTATTTT
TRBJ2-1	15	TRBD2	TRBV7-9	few	CASSWTSGRGDEQFF	TGTGCCAGCAGTTGGACTAGCGGGAGAGGTGATGAGCAGTTCTTC